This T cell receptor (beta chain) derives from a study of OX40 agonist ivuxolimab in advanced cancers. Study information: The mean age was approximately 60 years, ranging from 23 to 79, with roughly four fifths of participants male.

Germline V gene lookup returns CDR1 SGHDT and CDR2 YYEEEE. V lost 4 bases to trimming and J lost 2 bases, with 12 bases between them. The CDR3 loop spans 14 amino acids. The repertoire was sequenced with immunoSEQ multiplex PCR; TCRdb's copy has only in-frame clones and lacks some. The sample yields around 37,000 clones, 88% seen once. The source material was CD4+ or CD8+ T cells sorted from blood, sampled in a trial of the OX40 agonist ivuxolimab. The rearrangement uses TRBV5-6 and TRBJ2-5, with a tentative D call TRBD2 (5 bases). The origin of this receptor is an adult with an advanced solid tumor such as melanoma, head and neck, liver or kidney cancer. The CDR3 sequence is CASSLRTLQETQYF. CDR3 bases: TGTGCCAGCAGCCTGAGGACTCTTCAAGAGACCCAGTACTTC.